This T cell receptor (beta chain) is drawn from a study of vaccination effects on CD4 cells after COVID-19. Study-wide results and limits: The study, lacking early post-infection timepoints, had few convalescent patients. Marked clonal contraction was seen in infection- and vaccine-induced clones late after vaccination.

Here immunoSEQ multiplex PCR was the method, and the copy in TCRdb shows in-frame clones only, minus some. The profile covers about 52,000 clones, with 60% to 80% appearing a single time and 6% taken by the ten largest. V gave up 4 bases and J gave up 5 bases; unmatched junction bases: 6. This CDR3 is built from 16 residues. Germline CDR1 SGDLS, CDR2 YYNGEE. Antigen-specific CD4+ T cells were expanded with viral peptide pools in the ViraFEST assay before sequencing. Researchers isolated CD4+ T cells once ten to eleven days of culture had elapsed. Vaccine recipients lacked prior SARS-CoV-2 infection and had negative nucleocapsid antibodies. The researchers cultured some 1.9 million PBMC per well with 8.5 to 10 IU/ml IL-2 and 8.5 to 10 ug/ml peptides. Half-medium changes using IL-2 medium occurred on days 3 and 7. About this clone itself: No antigen is known for it.

V is TRBV9 and J is TRBJ2-1; 13 bases match TRBD2. Sequencing used CD4+ T cells from PBMCs cultured with HCoV-OC43 spike peptides, obtained before COVID-19 vaccination. The subset was: HCoV-OC43 spike overlapping peptide pool stimulation. The receptor was derived from a human donor who received a COVID-19 vaccine. DNA of the CDR3: TGTGCCAGCAGCTCGAGACTAGCGGGGGGCGACAATGAGCAGTTCTTC. It translates to CASSSRLAGGDNEQFF.